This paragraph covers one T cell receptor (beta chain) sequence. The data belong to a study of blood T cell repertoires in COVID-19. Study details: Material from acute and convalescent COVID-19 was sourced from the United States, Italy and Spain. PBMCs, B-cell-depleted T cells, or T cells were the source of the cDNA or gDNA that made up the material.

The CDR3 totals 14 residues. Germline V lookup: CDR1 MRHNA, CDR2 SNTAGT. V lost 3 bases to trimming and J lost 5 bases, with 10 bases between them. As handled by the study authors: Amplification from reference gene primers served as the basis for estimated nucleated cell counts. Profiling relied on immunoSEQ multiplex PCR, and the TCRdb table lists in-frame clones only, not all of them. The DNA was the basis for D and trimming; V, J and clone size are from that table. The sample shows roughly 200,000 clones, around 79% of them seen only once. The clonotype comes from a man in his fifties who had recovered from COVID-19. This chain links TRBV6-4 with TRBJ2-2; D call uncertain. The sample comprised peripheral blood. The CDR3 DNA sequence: TGTGCCAGCAGTGAAGGAGAAATTACCGGGGAGCTGTTTTTT. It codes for CASSEGEITGELFF.